This T cell receptor beta chain was recovered during a study of cytomegalovirus exposure and HLA in healthy donors. Regarding this clone: Its target is not known.

Trimming left V 5 bases short and J 1 base short, with 14 bases between. CDR3 size: 15 residues. The V gene's germline CDR1 is SEHNR and CDR2 FQNEAQ (reference sequence). TCRdb's copy holds only in-frame clones and misses some; the assay was immunoSEQ multiplex PCR. Here the sample spans 200,000 to 250,000 clones, over 75% being singletons. Findings and caveats of the study: The study found most TCR sequences rare, yet found some public TCRs in many donors.

The donors were in the roughly 130-subject validation cohort, distinct from the roughly 720-subject first cohort. Material: PBMCs. J is TRBJ1-1 and V is TRBV7-9; possible D gene TRBD1, 5 bases. The receptor comes from a man aged 18 to 29 in good health and CMV-seropositive. In DNA, the CDR3 is TGTGCCAGCAGCCCCCGGGTTGGGGGGAACACTGAAGCTTTCTTT. Translating it yields CASSPRVGGNTEAFF.